Each of the 28 T cell receptor beta chains below was sequenced from the same sample in a study of beta chain features in type 1 diabetes. Expressed TCRB transcripts were sequenced after all isolated RNA was converted to cDNA. Profiled with immunoSEQ multiplex PCR; TCRdb holds only in-frame clones, not every one. The table lists 810,000 or so clones, 15% to 20% of them singletons. Sequenced input: naive CD4+ T cells from blood. The receptors derive from a woman between 18 and 29 years old in good health.

In nucleotides, the CDR3 is TGTGCCAGCAGTTACGGGACTAGCGGGTACCAAGAGACCCAGTACTTC. It is translated as CASSYGTSGYQETQYF. This sequence joins TRBV6-6 and TRBJ2-5, with 12 nucleotides matching TRBD2. The CDR3 has 16 amino acids. Looked up from germline, CDR1 is MNHNY and CDR2 is SVGAGI (reference sequence). Trimming removed 2 bases from V and 0 bases from J; junction bases left unmatched: 1.

A few counts support this clone. V gene TRBV18 combines with J gene TRBJ2-1; 9 bases fit TRBD1. The V segment lost 3 bases and the J segment 5 bases; nucleotides outside the gene matches: 5. The germline gives CDR1 KGHSH, CDR2 LQKENI. The CDR3 is made up of 15 amino acids. CDR3 sequence: CASSPRQGENNEQFF. CDR3 nucleotides: TGTGCCAGCTCACCCCGACAGGGGGAAAACAATGAGCAGTTCTTC.

A few counts support this clone. V usage is TRBV4-3 and J usage is TRBJ2-7, with D possibly being TRBD1 (6 bases). CDR3 length: 15 residues. Germline CDR1 LGHNA, CDR2 YSLEER. Trimming took off 0 bases at V and 4 bases at J, with 13 bases between the two ends. The CDR3 sequence: CASSQDFLDRYEQYF. The CDR3 DNA reads as TGCGCCAGCAGCCAAGATTTTCTGGACAGATACGAGCAGTACTTC.

This clone was found a few times. The chain joins TRBV9 to TRBJ1-2, with 11 nucleotides matching TRBD1. Per the germline V gene, CDR1 is SGDLS and CDR2 is YYNGEE. The junction had 1 base not matched to a gene; V was cut back by 2 bases and J by 1 base. The CDR3 has 15 amino acids. CDR3 DNA sequence: TGTGCCAGCAGCGTGGGACAGGGGGTTAACTATGGCTACACCTTC. The encoded protein is CASSVGQGVNYGYTF.

This chain uses TRBV9 with TRBJ2-7, with D unresolved. The CDR3 runs to 14 residues. Germline CDR1 and CDR2: SGDLS and YYNGEE. V was pared by 4 bases and J by 0 bases, with 11 bases between. The CDR3 protein is CASSPSASSYEQYF. DNA for the CDR3: TGTGCCAGCAGCCCATCGGCCAGCTCCTACGAGCAGTACTTC. Using reference TRBV9 and TRBJ2-7 for the parts outside the CDR3, the full variable domain is DSGVTQTPKHLITATGQRVTLRCSPRSGDLSVYWYQQSLDQGLQFLIQYYNGEERAKGNILERFSAQQFPDLHSELNLSSLELGDSALYFCASSPSASSYEQYFGPGTRLTVT.

This clone turned up a few times. The chain uses TRBV11-2 and TRBJ2-3; 7 bases line up with TRBD2. Germline CDR1 and CDR2: SGHAT and FQNNGV. V lost 4 bases and J lost 0; bases outside the gene matches: 4. This CDR3 contains 15 residues. The CDR3 DNA reads as TGTGCCAGCAGCTACCCTAGCGGTAGCACAGATACGCAGTATTTT. It yields the protein CASSYPSGSTDTQYF.

The gene calls are TRBV7-2 and TRBJ2-3; weak D call: TRBD2 (6 bases). Germline loops: CDR1 SGHTA, CDR2 FQGNSA. With 8 bases removed from V and 7 bases from J, the gap between germline ends came to 16 bases. The CDR3 loop spans 13 amino acids. Here the CDR3 reads CASRGSGRYTQYF. Written as DNA, the CDR3 is TGTGCCAGCCGGGGAAGTGGGAGGTATACGCAGTATTTT.

J is TRBJ1-1 and V is TRBV11-2, with 7 bases fitting TRBD1. Germline V gives CDR1 SGHAT, CDR2 FQNNGV. The trim removed 3 bases at V and 0 bases at J, leaving 10 bases unmatched. CDR3 size: 17 residues. The CDR3 protein is CASSFRTGLTMNTEAFF. DNA for the CDR3: TGTGCCAGCAGCTTTAGGACAGGCTTAACTATGAACACTGAAGCTTTCTTT.

This clone appeared a few times. The CDR3 loop reads CASSLVGRGAYNEQFF. CDR3 DNA: TGTGCCAGCAGCTTAGTGGGCAGGGGCGCATACAATGAGCAGTTCTTC. The chain has TRBV7-9 and TRBJ2-1; possibly TRBD1 for D (6 bases). The CDR3 loop spans 16 amino acids. Germline CDR1 is SEHNR and CDR2 is FQNEAQ (reference sequence). Deletions cut 1 base from V and 4 bases from J, with 14 bases between.

The V call is TRBV7-8, the J call TRBJ2-7, with TRBD2 as a possible D gene (6 bases). V was shortened by 3 bases and J by 3 bases, with 12 bases between the two germline ends. Germline V gene lookup returns CDR1 SGHVS and CDR2 FQNEAQ. The CDR3 is made up of 14 amino acids. The chain's CDR3 is CASSFGLGGYEQYF. The CDR3 bases are TGTGCCAGCAGCTTTGGGTTGGGGGGCTACGAGCAGTACTTC. The full variable domain, in which reference TRBV7-8 and TRBJ2-7 provide the parts outside the CDR3, is GAGVSQSPRYKVAKRGQDVALRCDPISGHVSLFWYQQALGQGPEFLTYFQNEAQLDKSGLPSDRFFAERPEGSVSTLKIQRTQQEDSAVYLCASSFGLGGYEQYFGPGTRLTVT.

The DNA of the CDR3 is TGTGCCATCAGTGATGATAGGACAGCCTACGAGCAGTACTTC. It translates to CAISDDRTAYEQYF. This sequence joins TRBV10-3 and TRBJ2-7; D is perhaps TRBD1 (6 bases). Germline CDR1 reads ENHRY; CDR2 reads SYGVKD. The length of the CDR3 is 14 residues. Trimming shortened V by 3 bases and J by 2 bases, and 11 bases separated the two germline ends.

The rearrangement joins TRBV5-1 to TRBJ1-5; 12 nucleotides line up with TRBD1. Germline CDR1 is SGHRS and CDR2 is YFSETQ. The CDR3 is made up of 16 amino acids. J gave up 6 bases and V 4 bases, and 8 bases lay outside the gene matches. The CDR3, as DNA: TGCGCCAGCAGCCCCGGAGGGACAGGGGGCAGTCAGCCCCAGCATTTT. Protein product: CASSPGGTGGSQPQHF.

This clone was observed a few times. V and J are TRBV14 and TRBJ1-1, with 7 bases matching TRBD1. This CDR3 region has 14 residues. Losses at the gene ends were 5 bases for V and 1 base for J; bases not matched to a gene: 4. The germline CDR1 and CDR2 sequences are SGHDN and FVKESK. CDR3 nucleotide sequence: TGTGCCAGCAGCTCTTACAGGGGGAACACTGAAGCTTTCTTT. Translating gives CASSSYRGNTEAFF. The full variable domain, completed using reference TRBV14 and TRBJ1-1, is EAGVTQFPSHSVIEKGQTVTLRCDPISGHDNLYWYRRVMGKEIKFLLHFVKESKQDESGMPNNRFLAERTGGTYSTLKVQPAELEDSGVYFCASSSYRGNTEAFFGQGTRLTVV.

The chain uses TRBV28 and TRBJ1-5, with TRBD1 identical over 8 bases. Per germline, CDR1 MDHEN and CDR2 SYDVKM. V lost 4 bases and J lost 5; bases outside the gene matches: 7. CDR3 size: 15 residues. CDR3 in DNA: TGTGCCAGCAGTTCACTCCAGGGGGCCCATCAGCCCCAGCATTTT. This encodes CASSSLQGAHQPQHF.

The chain carries TRBV27 and TRBJ2-6; D remains ambiguous. The germline CDR1 and CDR2 sequences are MNHEY and SMNVEV (reference sequence). V lost 8 bases and J 2 bases, leaving 1 base between the germline ends. The CDR3 is made up of 11 amino acids. The CDR3 DNA sequence: TGTGCCAGCGCTGGGGCCAACGTCCTGACTTTC. This sequence encodes CASAGANVLTF.

A few counts support this clone. The J gene is TRBJ2-2, the V gene TRBV5-6; TRBD2 matches at 8 bases. V lost 5 bases to trimming and J lost 6 bases; unmatched junction nucleotides: 9. The CDR3 is 15 residues long. The germline gives CDR1 SGHDT, CDR2 YYEEEE. The CDR3 region is CASSIGLAGAGELFF. The CDR3 DNA reads as TGTGCCAGCAGTATCGGACTAGCTGGGGCCGGGGAGCTGTTTTTT. Complete variable domain (other parts from reference TRBV5-6 and TRBJ2-2): DAGVTQSPTHLIKTRGQQVTLRCSPKSGHDTVSWYQQALGQGPQFIFQYYEEEERQRGNFPDRFSGHQFPNYSSELNVNALLLGDSALYLCASSIGLAGAGELFFGEGSRLTVL.

V is TRBV7-3 and J is TRBJ2-5; 10 nucleotides agree with TRBD2. CDR1 and CDR2 (germline): SGHTA, FQGTGA. The CDR3 length is 16 residues. The junction had 9 bases not matched to a gene; V was cut back by 4 bases and J by 4 bases. The CDR3 nucleotides read TGTGCCAGCAGCTCCTCGGGCCTAGCGGGAGCAGAGACCCAGTACTTC. It codes for CASSSSGLAGAETQYF. The full variable domain, in which reference TRBV7-3 and TRBJ2-5 provide the parts outside the CDR3, is GAGVSQTPSNKVTEKGKYVELRCDPISGHTALYWYRQSLGQGPEFLIYFQGTGAADDSGLPNDRFFAVRPEGSVSTLKIQRTERGDSAVYLCASSSSGLAGAETQYFGPGTRLLVL.

This clone was detected only a few times. The chain joins TRBV4-3 to TRBJ2-3; 7 positions agree with TRBD2. Per the germline V gene, CDR1 is LGHNA and CDR2 is YSLEER. V shed 0 bases and J 6 bases; nucleotides not matched to a gene: 9. The CDR3 extends over 16 amino acids. The CDR3 spells CASSQDIWREPDTQYF. The CDR3 DNA reads TGCGCCAGCAGCCAAGACATCTGGCGGGAGCCCGATACGCAGTATTTT.

The gene calls are TRBV6-1 and TRBJ1-1, with 9 bases identical to TRBD1. Germline V gene lookup returns CDR1 MNHNS and CDR2 SASEGT. The V gene end was trimmed by 5 bases and the J gene end by 1 base; junction bases not matched to a gene: 2. This CDR3 comprises 14 residues. The CDR3 region is CASSRTGANTEAFF. DNA of the CDR3: TGTGCCAGCAGTCGGACAGGGGCGAACACTGAAGCTTTCTTT.

This clone showed up just a few times. The rearrangement joins TRBV5-1 to TRBJ1-2, with a tentative D call TRBD1 (5 bases). The V end was cut by 0 bases, the J end by 4 bases, with 13 bases between. Germline CDR1 SGHRS, CDR2 YFSETQ. The CDR3 sequence is 15 residues long. The CDR3 is CASSLDLTDPYGYTF. CDR3 nucleotide sequence: TGCGCCAGCAGCTTGGATTTGACAGACCCCTATGGCTACACCTTC.

V gene TRBV7-2 combines with J gene TRBJ2-3, with 11 nucleotides matching TRBD2. Trimming took 4 bases from V and 4 from J; bases not matched to a gene: 4. Germline V CDR1 and CDR2: SGHTA, FQGNSA. The length of the CDR3 is 15 residues. The CDR3 reads CASSSGLAESDTQYF. For the CDR3, the DNA is TGTGCCAGCAGCTCGGGACTAGCGGAATCAGATACGCAGTATTTT.

This CDR3 is CASSEAQPGSYEQYF. For the CDR3, the DNA is TGCGCCAGCAGTGAGGCGCAGCCGGGATCCTACGAGCAGTACTTC. The V call is TRBV10-2, the J call TRBJ2-7; possible D gene TRBD2, 5 bases. The CDR3 has 15 amino acids. The germline V and J ends were trimmed by 2 bases and 1 base, with 12 bases remaining between them. Germline CDR1 is WSHSY and CDR2 is SAAADI.

The V and J genes are TRBV25-1 and TRBJ1-5; the D gene is possibly TRBD1 (5 bases). Germline V gene sequence: CDR1 MGHDK, CDR2 SYGVNS. The CDR3 runs to 16 residues. V was trimmed by 7 bases and J by 4 bases, leaving 20 bases between them. CDR3 sequence: CASNRAPRERNQPQHF. The CDR3 DNA follows: TGTGCCAGCAATAGGGCGCCCAGGGAACGGAATCAGCCCCAGCATTTT.

A word on this clone: The same CDR3 can be traced to other DNA sequences in this sample. The chain links TRBV7-9 to TRBJ2-3; D is ambiguous. Trimming pared 5 bases from V and 0 bases from J, leaving 3 bases between. CDR3 size: 12 residues. Germline-derived CDR1 and CDR2 are SEHNR and FQNEAQ (reference sequence). CDR3 nucleotide sequence: TGTGCCAGCAGCCCCAGCACAGATACGCAGTATTTT. It codes for CASSPSTDTQYF.

This chain links TRBV7-9 with TRBJ2-7; 15 nucleotides agree with TRBD2. The CDR3 extends over 17 amino acids. The junction had 4 bases not matched to a gene; V was cut back by 3 bases and J by 1 base. Looked up from germline, CDR1 is SEHNR and CDR2 is FQNEAQ (reference sequence). The CDR3 here is CASSLAGLAGGSYEQYF. The CDR3 bases are TGTGCCAGCAGCTTGGCCGGACTAGCGGGAGGGTCCTACGAGCAGTACTTC.

The chain is built from TRBV28 and TRBJ2-2; D is undetermined. CDR3 length equals 12 residues. Trimming removed 8 bases from V and 6 bases from J, with 10 bases in between. Germline V gene sequence: CDR1 MDHEN, CDR2 SYDVKM. CDR3 nucleotides: TGTGCCAGCGGGCGCCTTGCCGGGGAGCTGTTTTTT. It is translated as CASGRLAGELFF.

The J gene is TRBJ1-1, the V gene TRBV7-9; D might be TRBD1 (5 bases). The CDR3 contains 15 residues. The V gene lost 3 bases and the J gene lost 0 bases, with 11 bases spanning the gap. Germline CDR1 reads SEHNR; CDR2 reads FQNEAQ (reference sequence). In DNA, the CDR3 is TGTGCCAGCAGCTTCCAGGGCGTGATGAACACTGAAGCTTTCTTT. Encoded protein: CASSFQGVMNTEAFF.

A few counts support this clone. The chain combines TRBV2 with TRBJ1-1; 7 nucleotides align to TRBD1. Germline loops: CDR1 SNHLY, CDR2 FYNNEI. This CDR3 comprises 14 residues. V gave up 4 bases and J gave up 4 bases; unmatched junction bases: 6. CDR3 amino acids: CASSGQGVLTEAFF. The CDR3 bases are TGTGCCAGCAGTGGGCAGGGGGTCCTCACTGAAGCTTTCTTT.